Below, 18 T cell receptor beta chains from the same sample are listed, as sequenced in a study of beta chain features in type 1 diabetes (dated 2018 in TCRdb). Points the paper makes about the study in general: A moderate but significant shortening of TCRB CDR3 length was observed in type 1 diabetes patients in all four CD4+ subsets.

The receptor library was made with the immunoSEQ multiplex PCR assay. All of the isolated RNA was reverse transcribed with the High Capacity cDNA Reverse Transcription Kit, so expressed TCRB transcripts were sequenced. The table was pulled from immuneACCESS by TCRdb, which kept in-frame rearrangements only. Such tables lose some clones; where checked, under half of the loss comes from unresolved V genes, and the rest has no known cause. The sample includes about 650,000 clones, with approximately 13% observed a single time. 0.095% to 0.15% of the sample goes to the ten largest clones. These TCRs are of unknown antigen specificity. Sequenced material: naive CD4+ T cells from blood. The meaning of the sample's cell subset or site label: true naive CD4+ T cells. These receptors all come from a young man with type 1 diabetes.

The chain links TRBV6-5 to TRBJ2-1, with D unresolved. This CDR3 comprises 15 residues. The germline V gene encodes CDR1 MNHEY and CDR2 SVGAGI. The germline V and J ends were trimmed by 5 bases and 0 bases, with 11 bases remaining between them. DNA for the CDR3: TGTGCCAGCAGTAGAGCGTCAAGCTCCTACAATGAGCAGTTCTTC. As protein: CASSRASSSYNEQFF.

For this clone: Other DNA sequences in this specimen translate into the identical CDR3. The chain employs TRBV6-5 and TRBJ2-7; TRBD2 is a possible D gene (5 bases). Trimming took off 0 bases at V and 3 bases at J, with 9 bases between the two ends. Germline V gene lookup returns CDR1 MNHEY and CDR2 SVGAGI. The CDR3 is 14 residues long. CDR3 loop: CASSYSTGGYEQYF. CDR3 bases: TGTGCCAGCAGTTACTCGACTGGAGGCTACGAGCAGTACTTC.

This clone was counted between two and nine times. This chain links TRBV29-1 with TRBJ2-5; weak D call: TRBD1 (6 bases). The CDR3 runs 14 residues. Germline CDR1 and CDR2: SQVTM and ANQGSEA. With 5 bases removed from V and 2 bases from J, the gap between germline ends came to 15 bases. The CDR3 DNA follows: TGCAGCGTTTCTAAAGGGGGTGGGCAAGAGACCCAGTACTTC. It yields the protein CSVSKGGGQETQYF.

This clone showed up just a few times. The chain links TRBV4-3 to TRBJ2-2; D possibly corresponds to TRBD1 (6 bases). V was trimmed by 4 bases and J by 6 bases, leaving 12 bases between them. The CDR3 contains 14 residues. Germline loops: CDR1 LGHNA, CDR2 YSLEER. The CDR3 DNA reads TGCGCCAGCAGCCTGCAGGCAGGGGCCGGGGAGCTGTTTTTT. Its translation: CASSLQAGAGELFF.

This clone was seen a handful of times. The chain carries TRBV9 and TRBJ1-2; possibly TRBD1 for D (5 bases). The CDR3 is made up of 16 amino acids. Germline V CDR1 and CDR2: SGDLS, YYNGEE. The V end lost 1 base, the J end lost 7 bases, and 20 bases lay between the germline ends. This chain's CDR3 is CASSVNSGQPGPGYTF. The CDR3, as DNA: TGTGCCAGCAGCGTAAATTCTGGGCAGCCAGGGCCTGGCTACACCTTC.

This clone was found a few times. The CDR3 DNA is TGTGCCAGCAGCGTTTCGGCTAGCGGGGGCCCGGAGCAGTTCTTC. It encodes CASSVSASGGPEQFF. The chain employs TRBV9 and TRBJ2-1, with 10 bases that match TRBD2. Trimming took 2 bases from V and 10 from J; bases not matched to a gene: 9. The CDR3 is made up of 15 amino acids. Germline V gene sequence: CDR1 SGDLS, CDR2 YYNGEE. Full variable domain (remainder filled in from reference TRBV9 and TRBJ2-1): DSGVTQTPKHLITATGQRVTLRCSPRSGDLSVYWYQQSLDQGLQFLIQYYNGEERAKGNILERFSAQQFPDLHSELNLSSLELGDSALYFCASSVSASGGPEQFFGPGTRLTVL.

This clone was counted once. This CDR3 is CASSSSGTGGAGELFF. CDR3 nucleotides: TGTGCCAGCAGCTCTTCCGGGACAGGGGGAGCCGGGGAGCTGTTTTTT. The V gene is TRBV7-9, the J gene TRBJ2-2; 11 bases match TRBD1. Germline lookup yields CDR1 SEHNR and CDR2 FQNEAQ (reference sequence). The length of the CDR3 is 16 residues. With V trimmed by 4 bases and J by 6 bases, 7 bases remained unmatched.

The CDR3 nucleotides read TGTGCCTGGAGTGCTCCGTGGGGGCATAGCAATCAGCCCCAGCATTTT. This translates into CAWSAPWGHSNQPQHF. The J gene is TRBJ1-5, the V gene TRBV30; the D gene is possibly TRBD1 (6 bases). The CDR3 is 16 residues long. Germline CDR1 reads GTSNPN; CDR2 reads SVGIG (reference sequence). V was cut by 1 base and J by 0 bases, with 13 bases left in between. The whole variable domain, remainder taken from reference TRBV30 and TRBJ1-5, is SQTIHQWPATLVQPVGSPLSLECTVEGTSNPNLYWYRQAAGRGLQLLFYSVGIGQISSEVPQNLSASRPQDRQFILSSKKLLLSDSGFYLCAWSAPWGHSNQPQHFGDGTRLSIL.

The CDR3 nucleotides are TGTGCCAGCTCACTTTACACGCCGGGACAGGGGGCTTCCGGGGAGCTGTTTTTT. Translated: CASSLYTPGQGASGELFF. V usage is TRBV18 and J usage is TRBJ2-2, with 12 bases that match TRBD1. CDR1 KGHSH and CDR2 LQKENI come from the germline V gene. V dropped 4 bases and J dropped 6; count of bases not matched to a gene: 12. The CDR3 runs 18 residues.

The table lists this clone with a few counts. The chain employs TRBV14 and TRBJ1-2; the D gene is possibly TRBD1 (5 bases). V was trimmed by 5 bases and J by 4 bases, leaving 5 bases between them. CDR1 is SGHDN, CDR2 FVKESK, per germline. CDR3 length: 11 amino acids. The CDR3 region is CASSTGYGYTF. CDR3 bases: TGTGCCAGCAGCACAGGCTATGGCTACACCTTC.

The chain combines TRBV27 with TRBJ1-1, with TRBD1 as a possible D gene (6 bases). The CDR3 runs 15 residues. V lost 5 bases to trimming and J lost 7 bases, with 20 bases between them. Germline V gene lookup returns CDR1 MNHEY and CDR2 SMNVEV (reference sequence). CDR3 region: CASSPLGGLDGEAFF. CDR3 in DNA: TGTGCCAGCAGTCCACTCGGGGGGCTAGACGGTGAAGCTTTCTTT.

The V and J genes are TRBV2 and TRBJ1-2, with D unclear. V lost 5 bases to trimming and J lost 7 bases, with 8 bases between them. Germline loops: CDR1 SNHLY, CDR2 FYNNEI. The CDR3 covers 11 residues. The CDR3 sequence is CASSRQIGYTF. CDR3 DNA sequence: TGTGCCAGCAGTCGGCAAATTGGCTACACCTTC.

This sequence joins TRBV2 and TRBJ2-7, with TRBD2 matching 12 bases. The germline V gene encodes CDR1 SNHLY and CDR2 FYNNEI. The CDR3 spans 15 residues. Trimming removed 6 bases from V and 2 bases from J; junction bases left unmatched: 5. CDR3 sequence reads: CASRQLAGGTYEQYF. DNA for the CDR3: TGTGCCAGCAGGCAACTAGCGGGGGGCACCTACGAGCAGTACTTC.

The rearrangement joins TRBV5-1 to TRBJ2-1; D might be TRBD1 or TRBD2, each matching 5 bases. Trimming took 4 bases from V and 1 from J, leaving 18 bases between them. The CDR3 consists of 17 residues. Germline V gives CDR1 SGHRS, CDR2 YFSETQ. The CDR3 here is CASSHPPGGTSYNEQFF. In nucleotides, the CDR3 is TGCGCCAGCAGCCATCCCCCAGGTGGGACGTCCTACAATGAGCAGTTCTTC.

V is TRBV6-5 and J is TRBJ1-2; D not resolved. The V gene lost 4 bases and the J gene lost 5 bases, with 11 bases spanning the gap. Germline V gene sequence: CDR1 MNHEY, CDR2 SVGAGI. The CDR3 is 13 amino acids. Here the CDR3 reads CASSFNGEYGYTF. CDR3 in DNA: TGTGCCAGCAGTTTCAATGGGGAGTATGGCTACACCTTC.

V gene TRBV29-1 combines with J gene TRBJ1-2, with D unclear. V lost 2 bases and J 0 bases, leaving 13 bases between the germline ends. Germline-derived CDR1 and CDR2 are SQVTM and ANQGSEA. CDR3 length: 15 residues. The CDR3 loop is CSVEPAGLANYGYTF. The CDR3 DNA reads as TGCAGCGTTGAACCGGCGGGCCTCGCTAACTATGGCTACACCTTC.

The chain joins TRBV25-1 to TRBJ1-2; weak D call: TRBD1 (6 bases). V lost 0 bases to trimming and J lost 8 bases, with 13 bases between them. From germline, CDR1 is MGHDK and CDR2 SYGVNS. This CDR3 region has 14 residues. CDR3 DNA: TGTGCCAGCAGTGAATATCGCAGGGGAGAGGGCTACACCTTC. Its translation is CASSEYRRGEGYTF.

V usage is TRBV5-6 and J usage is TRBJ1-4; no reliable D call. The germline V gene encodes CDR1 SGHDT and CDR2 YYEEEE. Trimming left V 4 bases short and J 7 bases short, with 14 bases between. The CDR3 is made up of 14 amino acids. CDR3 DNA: TGTGCCAGCAGCCCAGGATGGACCAGTGAAAAACTGTTTTTT. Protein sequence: CASSPGWTSEKLFF.